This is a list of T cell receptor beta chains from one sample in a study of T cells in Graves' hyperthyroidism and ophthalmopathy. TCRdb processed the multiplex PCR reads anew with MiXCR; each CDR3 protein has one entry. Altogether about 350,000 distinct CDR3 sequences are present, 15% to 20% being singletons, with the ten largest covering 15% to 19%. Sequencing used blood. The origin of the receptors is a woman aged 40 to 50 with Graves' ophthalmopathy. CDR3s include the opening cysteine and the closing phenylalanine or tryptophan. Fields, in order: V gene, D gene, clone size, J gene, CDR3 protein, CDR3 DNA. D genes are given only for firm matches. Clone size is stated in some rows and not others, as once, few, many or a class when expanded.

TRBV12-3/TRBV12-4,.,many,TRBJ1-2,CASNQGIGYTF,TGTGCCAGCAACCAGGGGATAGGCTACACCTTC
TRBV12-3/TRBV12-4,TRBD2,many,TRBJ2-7,CASSLKRELNF,TGTGCCAGCAGTTTAAAGCGGGAGCTGAACTTC
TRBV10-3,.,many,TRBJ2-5,CAISELGGIETQYF,TGTGCCATCAGTGAGTTGGGGGGCATCGAGACCCAGTACTTC
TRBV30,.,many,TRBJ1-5,CAWSVTGRNQPQHF,TGTGCCTGGAGTGTCACAGGTAGGAATCAGCCCCAGCATTTT
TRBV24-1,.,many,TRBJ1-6,CATGLYDNSPLHF,TGTGCCACCGGGCTTTACGATAATTCACCCCTCCACTTT
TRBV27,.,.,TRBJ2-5,CASRPTGRQETQYF,TGTGCCAGCAGACCCACAGGGAGGCAAGAGACACAGTACTTC
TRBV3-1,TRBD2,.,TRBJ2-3,CASSQGGGSDTQYF,TGTGCCAGCAGCCAAGGGGGCGGGAGTGATACGCAGTATTTT
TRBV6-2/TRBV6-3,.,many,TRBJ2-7,CSSSTPGQTSYEQYF,TGTTCCAGCAGTACCCCCGGACAGACTTCCTACGAGCAGTACTTC
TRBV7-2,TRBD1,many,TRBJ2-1,CASSLAGQGMHEQFF,TGTGCCAGCAGCTTGGCGGGACAGGGGATGCATGAGCAGTTCTTC
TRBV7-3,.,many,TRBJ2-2,CASSSSAGELFF,TGTGCCAGCAGCTCCTCGGCCGGGGAGCTGTTTTTT
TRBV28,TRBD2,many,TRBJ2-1,CASSLLFSGRDNEQFF,TGTGCCAGCAGTTTATTATTTAGCGGGAGGGACAATGAGCAGTTCTTC
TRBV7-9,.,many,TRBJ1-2,CASSIMTADPNYGYTF,TGTGCCAGCAGCATCATGACAGCCGATCCTAACTATGGCTACACCTTC
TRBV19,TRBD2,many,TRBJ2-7,CASSKGLAQQQYF,TGTGCCAGTAGTAAAGGACTAGCTCAGCAGCAGTACTTC
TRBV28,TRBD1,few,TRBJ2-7,CASRGTRTGEVYEQYF,TGTGCCAGCAGGGGAACCCGGACAGGGGAAGTCTACGAGCAGTACTTC
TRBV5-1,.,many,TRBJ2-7,CASSLTPGWYEQYF,TGCGCCAGCAGCCTCACCCCGGGTTGGTACGAGCAGTACTTC
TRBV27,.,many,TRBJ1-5,CASSLSGGPSQPQHF,TGTGCCAGCAGTTTATCAGGGGGACCCAGTCAGCCCCAGCATTTT
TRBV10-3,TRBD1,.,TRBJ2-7,CAIRNSGTGYNEQYF,TGTGCCATAAGAAATTCCGGGACAGGGTATAACGAGCAGTACTTC
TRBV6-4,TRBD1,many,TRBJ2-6,CASRPGTGLYGANVLTF,TGTGCCAGCAGACCCGGGACAGGGTTATATGGGGCCAACGTCCTGACTTTC
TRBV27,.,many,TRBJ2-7,CASSLSPDAYGQYF,TGTGCCAGCAGTTTAAGCCCGGACGCCTACGGGCAGTACTTC
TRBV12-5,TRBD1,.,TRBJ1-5,CASGFNTEGQLNQPQHF,TGTGCTAGTGGTTTCAACACCGAGGGACAGCTCAATCAGCCCCAGCATTTT
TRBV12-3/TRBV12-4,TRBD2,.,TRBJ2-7,CASSLIGLAGDSYEQYF,TGTGCCAGCAGTTTAATCGGACTAGCGGGAGATTCCTACGAGCAGTACTTC
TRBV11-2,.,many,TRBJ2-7,CASTTPRRGKNEQYF,TGTGCCAGCACCACGCCACGGAGGGGGAAAAACGAGCAGTACTTC
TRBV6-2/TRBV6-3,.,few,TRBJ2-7,CASRPPSVAYEQYF,TGTGCCAGCAGACCTCCTAGCGTAGCCTACGAGCAGTACTTC
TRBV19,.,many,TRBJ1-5,CASSIARDSQPQHF,TGTGCCAGTAGTATTGCTCGTGACAGTCAGCCCCAGCATTTT
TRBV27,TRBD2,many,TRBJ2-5,CASSLTSGQETQYF,TGTGCCAGCAGTTTAACTAGCGGCCAAGAGACCCAGTACTTC
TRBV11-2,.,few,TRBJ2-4,CASSSLTPLRGGPNIQYF,TGTGCCAGCAGCTCCCTGACGCCCCTGCGTGGGGGGCCAAACATTCAGTACTTC
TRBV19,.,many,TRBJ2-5,CASRRTGDQETQYF,TGTGCCAGTAGAAGGACGGGGGATCAAGAGACCCAGTACTTC
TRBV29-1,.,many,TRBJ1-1,CSVGSNTEAFF,TGCAGCGTCGGCTCGAACACTGAAGCTTTCTTT
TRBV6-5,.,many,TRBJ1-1,CASSSGIGHLNTEAFF,TGTGCCAGCAGTTCCGGGATCGGACACTTGAACACTGAAGCTTTCTTT
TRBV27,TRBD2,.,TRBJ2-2,CASSPRGGGYTGELFF,TGTGCCAGCAGTCCCCGCGGGGGGGGTTACACCGGGGAGCTGTTTTTT
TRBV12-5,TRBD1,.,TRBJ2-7,CASGLGTGPFFYEQYF,TGTGCTAGTGGTCTCGGGACAGGGCCTTTTTTCTACGAGCAGTACTTC
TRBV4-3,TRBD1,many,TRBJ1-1,CASSQRTGGRGTEAFF,TGCGCCAGCAGCCAAAGGACAGGGGGCCGGGGCACTGAAGCTTTCTTT
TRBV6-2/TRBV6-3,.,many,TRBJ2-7,CASSYSADSAEQYF,TGTGCCAGCAGTTACTCGGCAGACTCGGCCGAGCAGTACTTC
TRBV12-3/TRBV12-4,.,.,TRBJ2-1,CASSLVAGRYNEQFF,TGTGCCAGCAGTTTGGTTGCGGGACGCTACAATGAGCAGTTCTTC
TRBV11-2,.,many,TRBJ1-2,CASSYQGHYGYTF,TGTGCCAGCAGCTATCAGGGTCACTATGGCTACACCTTC
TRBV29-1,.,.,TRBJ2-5,CSVRNGALQETQYF,TGCAGCGTACGGAACGGGGCACTCCAAGAGACCCAGTACTTC
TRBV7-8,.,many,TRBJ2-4,CASSPQPDRAKNIQYF,TGTGCCAGCAGCCCCCAACCCGACCGGGCCAAAAACATTCAGTACTTC
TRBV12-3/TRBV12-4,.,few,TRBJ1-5,CASSTGRANRPQHF,TGTGCCAGCTCGACGGGCCGCGCGAATAGGCCCCAGCATTTT
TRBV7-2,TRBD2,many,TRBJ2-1,CASSRLAVSSYNEQFF,TGTGCCAGCAGCAGACTAGCGGTTAGCTCCTACAATGAGCAGTTCTTC